This T cell receptor beta chain was recovered during a study of CD8 T cells in Susac syndrome. Across the study: Blood was drawn from patients with Susac syndrome. At that point, they were therapy-naive, on corticosteroids, or on intravenous immunoglobulin alone. Whole-study results and caveats: Peak Susac CD8+ clonal expansion occurred in TEMRA cells and active patients.

Concerning this clonotype itself: The antigen is unknown.

Sequencing of TCR beta was undertaken in CD8+ and CD4+ T cells derived from blood. Random hexamers served to reverse transcribe about 0.5 to 1 ug RNA. TCRdb called the immunoSEQ multiplex PCR reads again in MiXCR, with one record for every CDR3 protein. The table has under 200,000 distinct CDR3 sequences, around 93% seen once. Trimming left V 4 bases short and J 6 bases short, with 7 bases between. This CDR3 has 11 residues. Germline CDR1 reads MNHEY; CDR2 reads SMNVEV (reference sequence). Material: CD8+ T cells from PBMCs. The source of this sequence is a human donor with Susac syndrome. V is TRBV27 and J is TRBJ2-7, with D possibly being TRBD2 (5 bases). This CDR3 is CASSSGVEQYF. The CDR3 DNA follows: TGTGCCAGCAGTTCCGGGGTCGAGCAGTACTTC.